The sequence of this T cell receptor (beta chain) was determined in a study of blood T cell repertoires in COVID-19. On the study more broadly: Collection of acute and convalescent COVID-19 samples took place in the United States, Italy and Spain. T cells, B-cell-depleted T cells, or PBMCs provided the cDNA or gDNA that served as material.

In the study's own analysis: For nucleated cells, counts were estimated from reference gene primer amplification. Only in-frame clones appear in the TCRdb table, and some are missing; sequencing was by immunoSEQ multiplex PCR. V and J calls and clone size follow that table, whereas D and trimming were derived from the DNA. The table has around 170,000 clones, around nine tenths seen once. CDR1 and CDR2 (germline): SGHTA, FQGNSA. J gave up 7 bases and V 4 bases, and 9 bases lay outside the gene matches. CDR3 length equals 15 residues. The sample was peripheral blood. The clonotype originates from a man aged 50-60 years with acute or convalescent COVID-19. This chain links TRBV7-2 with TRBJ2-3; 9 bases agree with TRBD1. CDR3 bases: TGTGCCAGCAGCTCGAGGGGGACAGGGAACCATACGCAGTATTTT. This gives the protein CASSSRGTGNHTQYF.